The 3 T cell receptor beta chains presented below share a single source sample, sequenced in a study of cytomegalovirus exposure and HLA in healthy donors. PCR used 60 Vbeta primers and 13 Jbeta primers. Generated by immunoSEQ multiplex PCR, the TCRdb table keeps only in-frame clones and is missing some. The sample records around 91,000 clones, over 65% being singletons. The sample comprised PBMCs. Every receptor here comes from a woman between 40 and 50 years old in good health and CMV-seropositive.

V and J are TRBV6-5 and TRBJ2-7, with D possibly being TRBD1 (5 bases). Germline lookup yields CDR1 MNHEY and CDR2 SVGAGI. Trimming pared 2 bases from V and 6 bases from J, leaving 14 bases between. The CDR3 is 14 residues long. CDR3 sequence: CASSYPTAVGEQYF. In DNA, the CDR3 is TGTGCCAGCAGTTACCCGACAGCAGTGGGCGAGCAGTACTTC.

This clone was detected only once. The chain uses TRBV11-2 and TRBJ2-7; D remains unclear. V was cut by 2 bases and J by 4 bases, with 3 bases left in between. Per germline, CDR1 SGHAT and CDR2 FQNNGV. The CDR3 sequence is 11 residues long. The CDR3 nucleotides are TGTGCCAGCAGCTTAATATACGAGCAGTACTTC. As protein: CASSLIYEQYF.

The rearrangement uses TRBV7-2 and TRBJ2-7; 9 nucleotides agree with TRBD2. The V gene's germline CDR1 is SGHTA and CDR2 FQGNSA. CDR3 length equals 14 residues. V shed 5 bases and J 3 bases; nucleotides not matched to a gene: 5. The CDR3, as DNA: TGTGCCAGCAGCCCGGGACTAGCATTCTACGAGCAGTACTTC. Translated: CASSPGLAFYEQYF.